This T cell receptor beta chain stems from a study of blood T cell repertoires in COVID-19. Turning to the study itself: COVID-19 samples collected from the United States, Italy and Spain covered acute and convalescent phases. The analysed material was cDNA or gDNA that came from T cells, B-cell-depleted T cells, or PBMCs.

Authors' data handling: Nucleated cell counts were estimated from reference gene primer amplification. Assay: immunoSEQ multiplex PCR; the TCRdb copy retains only in-frame clones and omits some. D and trimming were read from the DNA, whereas the V and J calls and clone size are those reported in that table. This table has roughly 260,000 clones, about 87% appearing once. The germline V gene has CDR1 WNHNN and CDR2 SYGVQD (reference sequence). The ends were cut back, 5 bases at V and 0 bases at J, with 20 bases in the middle. This CDR3 region has 17 residues. V and J are TRBV10-1 and TRBJ2-7, with D possibly matching TRBD2 (6 bases). Sequencing was done on a sample of peripheral blood. This receptor was taken from a middle-aged woman with acute or convalescent COVID-19. The DNA for the CDR3 is TGCGCCAGCAGTATGCCGAACGCCGCGGGACCCTCCTACGAGCAGTACGTC. Translating it yields CASSMPNAAGPSYEQYV.